These 23 T cell receptor beta chains were sequenced from one sample in a study of T cells after yellow fever vaccination. Each CDR3 protein gets one entry after TCRdb re-called the 5' RACE reads with MiXCR. The sample consists of about 370,000 distinct CDR3 sequences, 11% of them appearing once. The material was PBMCs, obtained on the day of the first yellow fever vaccination. The receptors derive from a man in his late teens or twenties who received the YFV17D yellow fever vaccine.

The chain employs TRBV6-6 and TRBJ2-1; D is undetermined. This CDR3 is 12 amino acids long. V lost 2 bases and J 10 bases, leaving 9 bases between the germline ends. Germline V gene sequence: CDR1 MNHNY, CDR2 SVGAGI (reference sequence). The DNA of the CDR3 is TGTGCCAGCAGTTACGGCCAGCTCGAGCAGTTCTTC. This translates into CASSYGQLEQFF.

The table lists this clonotype with many counts. The V call is TRBV4-1, the J call TRBJ2-2; D perhaps matches TRBD2 (5 bases). The CDR3 runs to 15 residues. Trimming left V 3 bases short and J 4 bases short, with 12 bases between. Germline V gene sequence: CDR1 MGHRA, CDR2 YSYEKL. The CDR3 loop is CASSQREDTTGELFF. CDR3 sequence (DNA): TGCGCCAGCAGCCAGAGGGAAGACACCACCGGGGAGCTGTTTTTT.

The rearrangement joins TRBV2 to TRBJ2-3, with a tentative D call TRBD1 (6 bases). The CDR3 is 15 residues long. Trimming shortened V by 6 bases and J by 5 bases, and 18 bases separated the two germline ends. Germline CDR1 and CDR2: SNHLY and FYNNEI. CDR3 bases: TGTGCCAGCAGACGACAGGACCCTCTGGTAGATACGCAGTATTTT. As protein: CASRRQDPLVDTQYF.

This clonotype has just a few counts. The genes are TRBV20-1 and TRBJ2-4; 7 bases line up with TRBD1. The CDR3 loop spans 18 amino acids. The germline V gene has CDR1 DFQATT and CDR2 SNEGSKA (reference sequence). V shed 4 bases and J 1 base; nucleotides not matched to a gene: 16. CDR3 sequence (DNA): TGCAGTGCTATTGGACAGGCGCCAACTTTGACGGCCAAAAACATTCAGTACTTC. Translating gives CSAIGQAPTLTAKNIQYF.

This clonotype showed up just a few times. V usage is TRBV20-1 and J usage is TRBJ2-3; 9 nucleotides line up with TRBD2. V trimming: 0 bases; J trimming: 1 base; junction bases outside the gene matches: 8. This CDR3 is built from 17 residues. Germline values: CDR1 DFQATT, CDR2 SNEGSKA (reference sequence). For the CDR3, the DNA is TGCAGTGCTAGAGACCCCGGTCAGCGGGGGGGCACAGATACGCAGTATTTT. The encoded protein is CSARDPGQRGGTDTQYF.

The chain carries TRBV20-1 and TRBJ2-1, with D hard to call. There are 11 residues in the CDR3. The V end lost 1 base, the J end lost 7 bases, and 5 bases lay between the germline ends. Germline assignment: CDR1 DFQATT and CDR2 SNEGSKA (reference sequence). CDR3 sequence (DNA): TGCAGTGCTAGAGTAGTGAATGAGCAGTTCTTC. Translating gives CSARVVNEQFF.

This clonotype was counted a few times. This chain uses TRBV7-9 with TRBJ2-7; tentatively, D is TRBD1 or TRBD2 (5 bases each). V lost 5 bases to trimming and J lost 4 bases, with 9 bases between them. The CDR3 runs to 12 residues. Germline CDR1 is SEHNR and CDR2 is FQNEAQ (reference sequence). CDR3 DNA sequence: TGTGCCAGCAGCCGGGACGGATACGAGCAGTACGTC. Translation gives CASSRDGYEQYV.

The chain joins TRBV20-1 to TRBJ1-2; D gene unclear. There are 12 residues in the CDR3. CDR1 DFQATT and CDR2 SNEGSKA come from the germline V gene (reference sequence). Between the trimmed V and J ends, which lost 3 bases and 0 bases, there was a span of 5 bases. This chain's CDR3 is CSASPANYGYTF. The CDR3 DNA reads TGCAGTGCTAGCCCGGCTAACTATGGCTACACCTTC.

Many counts were recorded for this clonotype. The rearrangement joins TRBV20-1 to TRBJ2-2, with D possibly matching TRBD2 (6 bases). The V end was cut by 4 bases, the J end by 2 bases, with 11 bases between. The germline V gene has CDR1 DFQATT and CDR2 SNEGSKA (reference sequence). This CDR3 has 14 residues. The CDR3, as DNA: TGCAGTGCTACTGGGCGGGGAAACACCGGGGAGCTGTTTTTT. This encodes CSATGRGNTGELFF.

The rearrangement links TRBV5-4 to TRBJ2-1; D is possibly TRBD1 or TRBD2 (6 bases each). Germline assignment: CDR1 SGHNT and CDR2 YYREEE (reference sequence). V lost 4 bases and J 7 bases, leaving 15 bases between the germline ends. This CDR3 has 14 residues. This CDR3 is CASSVQGGRNEQFF. CDR3 DNA: TGTGCCAGCAGCGTACAGGGAGGAAGGAATGAGCAGTTCTTC.

The chain employs TRBV9 and TRBJ2-3; 7 bases are a match to TRBD2. There are 15 residues in the CDR3. CDR1 is SGDLS and CDR2 is YYNGEE in the germline V gene. J lost 3 bases, V lost 1 base, and 5 bases had no gene match. CDR3 protein: CASSVLTGGTDTQYF. CDR3 DNA sequence: TGTGCCAGCAGCGTACTGACCGGGGGGACAGATACGCAGTATTTT.

This sequence joins TRBV6-4 and TRBJ2-3; D remains ambiguous. The CDR3 covers 13 residues. Germline V gives CDR1 MRHNA, CDR2 SNTAGT. Trimming removed 2 bases at V and 2 bases at J, with 5 bases between. The CDR3 protein is CASSDGPTDTQYF. The CDR3 coding sequence is TGTGCCAGCAGTGACGGGCCCACAGATACGCAGTATTTT.

This clonotype was counted only a few times. The chain couples TRBV7-9 to TRBJ2-3, with 9 positions matching TRBD1. The CDR3 covers 16 residues. Germline lookup yields CDR1 SEHNR and CDR2 FQNEAQ (reference sequence). The J segment lost 6 bases and the V segment lost 4 bases, leaving 11 bases of the junction unmatched. This chain's CDR3 is CASSSRDRALWDTQYF. The CDR3 DNA reads TGTGCCAGCAGCTCCCGGGACAGGGCGCTCTGGGATACGCAGTATTTT.

There are many counts of this clonotype. The rearrangement joins TRBV5-1 to TRBJ2-4; 7 bases match TRBD2. The ends lost 4 bases at V and 5 bases at J; junction bases unmatched: 9. The CDR3 contains 15 residues. Germline V gene lookup returns CDR1 SGHRS and CDR2 YFSETQ. CDR3 amino acids: CASSPPGGLQNIQYF. The CDR3 DNA follows: TGCGCCAGCAGCCCACCGGGGGGTCTTCAAAACATTCAGTACTTC.

There are many counts of this clonotype. This chain connects TRBV5-1 to TRBJ2-7; D could derive from TRBD1 or TRBD2 (5 bases each). V shed 0 bases and J shed 3 bases, with 10 bases lying between them. The CDR3 runs 14 residues. The germline V gene has CDR1 SGHRS and CDR2 YFSETQ. CDR3 residues: CASSLGDGVYEQYF. In DNA form, the CDR3 reads TGCGCCAGCAGCTTGGGGGACGGCGTCTACGAGCAGTACTTC.

This clonotype was seen at least ten times. CDR3 amino acids: CSARDPGQTNSPLHF. The CDR3 coding sequence is TGCAGTGCTAGAGACCCGGGACAGACCAATTCACCCCTCCACTTT. The rearrangement joins TRBV20-1 to TRBJ1-6; 7 bases match TRBD1. J gave up 7 bases and V 0 bases, and 6 bases lay outside the gene matches. The germline gives CDR1 DFQATT, CDR2 SNEGSKA (reference sequence). The CDR3 totals 15 residues.

V is TRBV5-6 and J is TRBJ2-1, with D possibly being TRBD1 (5 bases). The length of the CDR3 is 15 residues. Germline CDR1 reads SGHDT; CDR2 reads YYEEEE. V lost 4 bases to trimming and J lost 4 bases, with 15 bases between them. CDR3 region: CASSVGVRFYNEQFF. CDR3 bases: TGTGCCAGCAGCGTAGGGGTTCGTTTTTACAATGAGCAGTTCTTC.

This clonotype was found a few times. This chain connects TRBV7-6 to TRBJ1-1, with a tentative D call TRBD1 (6 bases). The CDR3 has 18 amino acids. Germline CDR1 reads SGHVS; CDR2 reads FNYEAQ. V was shortened by 5 bases and J by 4 bases, with 26 bases between the two germline ends. The CDR3 is CASSAKGVVGRIGTEAFF. DNA for the CDR3: TGTGCCAGCAGCGCGAAGGGGGTTGTGGGACGAATTGGCACTGAAGCTTTCTTT.

The rearrangement joins TRBV10-3 to TRBJ1-4; no clear D gene. The CDR3 totals 14 residues. Germline V gene lookup returns CDR1 ENHRY and CDR2 SYGVKD. Trimming left V 0 bases short and J 6 bases short, with 8 bases between. The CDR3 DNA reads as TGTGCCATCAGTGAGTCGACCACGGATGAAAAACTGTTTTTT. Its translation is CAISESTTDEKLFF.

This clonotype has at least ten counts. This rearrangement joins TRBV29-1 to TRBJ2-1; TRBD2 might be the D (5 bases). V lost 1 base and J 7 bases, leaving 23 bases between the germline ends. The CDR3 has 17 amino acids. Germline V lookup: CDR1 SQVTM, CDR2 ANQGSEA. Here the CDR3 reads CSVEGRSGLGFGNEQFF. CDR3 in DNA: TGCAGCGTTGAAGGTCGTTCGGGATTGGGGTTTGGAAATGAGCAGTTCTTC.

There are a few counts of this clonotype. The CDR3 sequence is CASSLGAGIAKNIQYF. In DNA, the CDR3 is TGTGCCAGCAGCTTGGGAGCGGGGATAGCCAAAAACATTCAGTACTTC. The rearrangement joins TRBV7-9 to TRBJ2-4; TRBD2 agrees at 7 bases. Germline assignment: CDR1 SEHNR and CDR2 FQNEAQ (reference sequence). Trimming cost V 3 bases and J 0 bases; bases outside gene matches: 5. The CDR3 spans 16 residues. Looking up the rest from reference TRBV7-9 and TRBJ2-4 gives the full variable domain: DTGVSQNPRHKITKRGQNVTFRCDPISEHNRLYWYRQTLGQGPEFLTYFQNEAQLEKSRLLSDRFSAERPKGSFSTLEIQRTEQGDSAMYLCASSLGAGIAKNIQYFGAGTRLSVL.

This clonotype was counted between two and nine times. CDR3 sequence (DNA): TGCAGTGCTAGAGATTTCACTCACGGAGGCAATCAGCCCCAGCATTTT. Translation: CSARDFTHGGNQPQHF. This chain connects TRBV20-1 to TRBJ1-5; no clear D. The CDR3 spans 16 residues. Germline CDR1 reads DFQATT; CDR2 reads SNEGSKA (reference sequence). Deletions cut 0 bases from V and 2 bases from J, with 14 bases between.

The gene calls are TRBV3-1 and TRBJ2-1, with TRBD2 matching 9 bases. The V gene end was trimmed by 2 bases and the J gene end by 0 bases; junction bases not matched to a gene: 2. Germline V gene sequence: CDR1 LGHDT, CDR2 YNNKEL (reference sequence). The CDR3 contains 16 residues. CDR3 sequence (DNA): TGTGCCAGCAGCCAACTAGCGGGGTCCTCCTACAATGAGCAGTTCTTC. Translation: CASSQLAGSSYNEQFF.